Sequencing of this T cell receptor (beta chain) was carried out in a study of regulatory T cells in long-lasting Graves disease. The CDR3 totals 16 residues. V was pared by 0 bases and J by 4 bases, with 16 bases between. From germline, CDR1 is MNHEY and CDR2 SVGEGT. Construction of the TCR beta libraries employed iRepertoire HTBI primers in conjunction with Arm-PCR of CDR3 regions. TCRdb reanalysed the multiplex PCR reads using MiXCR and keeps one entry per CDR3 protein. The sample holds about 460,000 distinct CDR3 sequences; 14% are singletons and the top ten take approximately 15%. Described time point: newly diagnosed GD, antithyroid drugs for less than 3 months. RNA from PBMCs was the source of the TCR library. It was an endocrinology department in Xi'an, China, that provided the patients. The same data also contributed to another study, on T cells in Graves' hyperthyroidism and ophthalmopathy.

The chain couples TRBV6-2 or TRBV6-3 to TRBJ2-7; possibly TRBD1 or TRBD2 for D (6 bases each). This receptor was taken from a woman aged 50 to 65 with Graves disease. The source material was peripheral blood mononuclear cells (PBMCs), sampled at new diagnosis, from a patient treated with antithyroid drugs. The CDR3 region is CASSYSGGGSLYEQYF. CDR3 coding DNA: TGTGCCAGCAGTTACTCAGGAGGGGGGAGCCTGTACGAGCAGTACTTC.